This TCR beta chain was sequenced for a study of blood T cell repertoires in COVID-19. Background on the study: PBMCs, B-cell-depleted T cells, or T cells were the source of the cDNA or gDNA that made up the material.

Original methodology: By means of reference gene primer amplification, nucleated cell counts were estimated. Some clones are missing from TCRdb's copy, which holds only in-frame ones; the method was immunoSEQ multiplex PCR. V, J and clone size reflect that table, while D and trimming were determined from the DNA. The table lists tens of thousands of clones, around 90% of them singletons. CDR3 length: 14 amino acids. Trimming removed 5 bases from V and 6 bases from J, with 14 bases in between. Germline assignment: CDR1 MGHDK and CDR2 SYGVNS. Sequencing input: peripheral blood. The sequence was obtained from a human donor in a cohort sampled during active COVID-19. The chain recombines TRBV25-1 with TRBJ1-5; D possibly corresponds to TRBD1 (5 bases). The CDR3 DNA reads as TGTGCCAGCAGTCCCCCGGGGGACGGTCAGCCCCAGCATTTT. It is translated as CASSPPGDGQPQHF.